This entry features one T cell receptor (beta chain) sequence. 5'RACE, which relied on constant-segment primers, yielded TCR alpha and TCR beta cDNA libraries carrying sample barcodes and UMIs. TCRdb ran MiXCR on the 5' RACE reads and lists one entry per CDR3 protein. The table has about 270,000 distinct CDR3 sequences, 16% seen once. The sample originates from a study of T-cell memory formation after mild COVID-19. CDR1 is SGHTA and CDR2 is FQGTGA in the germline V gene. This CDR3 spans 12 amino acids. The V end was cut by 0 bases, the J end by 6 bases, with 3 bases between. This rearrangement joins TRBV7-3 to TRBJ2-1, with D unclear. The receptor was derived from a man between 18 and 29 years old who had mild COVID-19 (a few samples of this study predate the infection). Cell type and time point are not known. The sequencing input was PBMCs or a T cell subset sorted from them (not recorded which). CDR3 loop: CASSLTSNEQFF. The CDR3 DNA follows: TGTGCCAGCAGCTTAACTAGCAATGAGCAGTTCTTC.